These 15 T cell receptor beta chains share one sample of origin, sequenced in a study of blood T cell repertoires in COVID-19 (dated by TCRdb to 2018 to 2021). To prepare the library, the immunoSEQ multiplex PCR assay was applied. TCRdb limited this immuneACCESS table to in-frame rearrangements with V and J called. A share of clones is missing; checked studies link under half to unresolved V genes, and the rest is unexplained. A total of about 240,000 clones appear in this sample, about 80% of them only once. The ten largest clones take up approximately 9.6% of the sample. Specimen: peripheral blood. The receptors come from an elderly woman with acute or convalescent COVID-19.

The rearrangement links TRBV29-1 to TRBJ2-7, with 7 bases fitting TRBD1. V was pared by 6 bases and J by 2 bases, with 7 bases of the junction left unmatched. There are 13 residues in the CDR3. The germline CDR1 and CDR2 sequences are SQVTM and ANQGSEA. The CDR3 DNA reads TGCAGCGTCCAACGAGACAGGGCCTACGAGCAGTACTTC. Protein sequence: CSVQRDRAYEQYF.

The chain combines TRBV19 with TRBJ1-1, with unresolved D. V was clipped by 0 bases and J by 1 base, with 9 bases between them. Germline CDR1 and CDR2: LNHDA and SQIVND (reference sequence). This CDR3 contains 15 residues. The CDR3: CASSIDLSRNTEAFF. CDR3 in DNA: TGTGCCAGTAGTATAGATCTTTCCAGGAACACTGAAGCTTTCTTT. Looking up the rest from reference TRBV19 and TRBJ1-1 gives the full variable domain: DGGITQSPKYLFRKEGQNVTLSCEQNLNHDAMYWYRQDPGQGLRLIYYSQIVNDFQKGDIAEGYSVSREKKESFPLTVTSAQKNPTAFYLCASSIDLSRNTEAFFGQGTRLTVV.

The rearrangement joins TRBV5-6 to TRBJ2-3; the D gene is possibly TRBD2 (6 bases). Trimming took 3 bases from V and 5 from J, leaving 22 bases between them. CDR3 length equals 17 residues. CDR1 and CDR2 from the germline V gene are SGHDT and YYEEEE. The CDR3 bases are TGTGCCAGCAGCTCCATAGATCGTCGGGGGTCGGGAGATACGCAGTATTTT. Its protein is CASSSIDRRGSGDTQYF.

This chain connects TRBV4-2 to TRBJ2-3, with 8 bases aligning to TRBD2. The germline CDR1 and CDR2 sequences are LGHNA and YNFKEQ. CDR3 length equals 17 residues. The trim removed 1 base at V and 2 bases at J, leaving 8 bases unmatched. The chain's CDR3 is CASSQADGGASTDTQYF. CDR3 nucleotide sequence: TGTGCCAGCAGCCAAGCCGACGGGGGGGCCTCCACAGATACGCAGTATTTT.

The chain links TRBV20-1 to TRBJ1-6; 8 bases agree with TRBD1. The CDR3 is made up of 15 amino acids. Germline V lookup: CDR1 DFQATT, CDR2 SNEGSKA (reference sequence). The V gene end was trimmed by 3 bases and the J gene end by 7 bases; junction bases not matched to a gene: 8. The CDR3 is CSASARGPGNSPLHF. CDR3 DNA: TGCAGTGCTAGTGCCAGGGGGCCCGGCAATTCACCCCTCCACTTT.

This chain connects TRBV6-5 to TRBJ1-1; TRBD1 is a possible D gene (5 bases). The CDR3 extends over 13 amino acids. The germline V gene has CDR1 MNHEY and CDR2 SVGAGI. V lost 9 bases, J lost 7 bases, and 18 bases lay in between. This CDR3 reads CASLPPGRDEAFF. The CDR3 DNA reads TGTGCCAGTCTACCTCCAGGGCGAGATGAAGCTTTCTTT.

The V and J genes are TRBV2 and TRBJ2-2; 9 nucleotides match TRBD1. The V gene end was trimmed by 7 bases and the J gene end by 5 bases; junction bases not matched to a gene: 8. Per the germline V gene, CDR1 is SNHLY and CDR2 is FYNNEI. The CDR3 consists of 15 residues. The CDR3 region has the DNA TGTGCCAGCAACACAGGGGGCGCGGAGACCGGGGAGCTGTTTTTT. The encoded protein is CASNTGGAETGELFF.

This chain joins TRBV10-3 and TRBJ2-2, with 8 bases matching TRBD1. Germline assignment: CDR1 ENHRY and CDR2 SYGVKD. Trimming took 6 bases from V and 2 from J; bases not matched to a gene: 5. The CDR3 is 15 amino acids. The CDR3 reads CAISADRANTGELFF. The CDR3 DNA follows: TGTGCCATCAGCGCGGACAGGGCAAACACCGGGGAGCTGTTTTTT.

The chain combines TRBV18 with TRBJ1-4; weak D call: TRBD1 (5 bases). This CDR3 has 15 residues. Germline assignment: CDR1 KGHSH and CDR2 LQKENI. V lost 1 base and J lost 4, with 10 bases in between. This CDR3 is CASSPRGLSNEKLFF. The CDR3, as DNA: TGTGCCAGCTCACCACGGGGACTGAGTAATGAAAAACTGTTTTTT.

CDR3 loop: CASSPRTGQGESWGSGGNQPQHF. The CDR3 bases are TGTGCCAGCAGCCCCCGGACAGGGCAAGGCGAGTCTTGGGGGTCTGGGGGCAATCAGCCCCAGCATTTT. This chain links TRBV21-1 with TRBJ1-5; TRBD1 is the table's D call and was not checked against the DNA. TRBV21-1 is deemed a pseudogene. CDR3 length: 23 residues.

The rearrangement links TRBV2 to TRBJ2-1; D is perhaps TRBD1 (6 bases). This CDR3 comprises 14 residues. Germline V gives CDR1 SNHLY, CDR2 FYNNEI. V shed 4 bases and J shed 6 bases, with 13 bases lying between them. The CDR3 protein is CASSGRRGGNEQFF. The CDR3 bases are TGTGCCAGCAGTGGCCGCAGGGGTGGCAATGAGCAGTTCTTC.

The rearrangement links TRBV7-2 to TRBJ1-2; 9 bases line up with TRBD1. V shed 5 bases, J shed 4 bases, and the junction held 5 bases outside the gene matches. Germline V CDR1 and CDR2: SGHTA, FQGNSA. The length of the CDR3 is 14 residues. CDR3: CASSTGGDPYGYTF. As DNA, the CDR3 is TGTGCCAGCAGCACAGGGGGCGATCCCTATGGCTACACCTTC.

V is TRBV27 and J is TRBJ1-5, with 7 bases lining up with TRBD1. The CDR3 sequence is 15 residues long. Germline CDR1 reads MNHEY; CDR2 reads SMNVEV (reference sequence). V was clipped by 3 bases and J by 4 bases; unmatched bases: 6. This CDR3 is CASSFDGQENQPQHF. The CDR3 DNA reads as TGTGCCAGCAGTTTCGACGGACAGGAGAATCAGCCCCAGCATTTT.

V usage is TRBV4-1 and J usage is TRBJ2-2; 7 nucleotides align to TRBD1. V lost 0 bases to trimming and J lost 6 bases; unmatched junction nucleotides: 7. Germline CDR1 and CDR2: MGHRA and YSYEKL. The CDR3 extends over 16 amino acids. The CDR3 loop is CASSQDQGQVAGELFF. CDR3 sequence (DNA): TGCGCCAGCAGCCAAGATCAAGGACAGGTCGCCGGGGAGCTGTTTTTT.

The chain employs TRBV2 and TRBJ1-5; the match to TRBD1 covers 7 bases. With V trimmed by 6 bases and J by 1 base, 3 bases remained unmatched. CDR1 is SNHLY, CDR2 FYNNEI, per germline. The CDR3 covers 14 residues. CDR3 in DNA: TGTGCCAGCAGAGACAGGGTGAGCAATCAGCCCCAGCATTTT. It codes for CASRDRVSNQPQHF.